Shown below are 10 T cell receptor beta chains from a single sample sequenced in a study of T cells in Graves' hyperthyroidism and ophthalmopathy. RNA transcripts were the template for amplifying TCR beta CDR3 regions. A set of HTBI primers served as the primers for a first-round RT-PCR of the TCR CDR3. One entry per CDR3 protein, called by TCRdb with MiXCR from the multiplex PCR reads. This sample yields under 350,000 distinct CDR3 sequences, of which approximately 13% are seen a single time; 7.9% belongs to the top ten. The sequenced material came from blood. These receptors were obtained from a woman in her thirties or forties with Graves' hyperthyroidism.

The chain couples TRBV7-2 to TRBJ2-7; D gene unclear. The CDR3 loop spans 13 amino acids. V lost 0 bases and J lost 4, with 7 bases in between. The germline V gene has CDR1 SGHTA and CDR2 FQGNSA. CDR3 region: CASSLANGYEQYF. The CDR3 DNA reads TGTGCCAGCAGCTTAGCGAACGGTTACGAGCAGTACTTC.

This clonotype was seen a handful of times. The chain uses TRBV24-1 and TRBJ2-1; 7 nucleotides match TRBD2. CDR3 length: 17 amino acids. V dropped 1 base and J dropped 4; count of bases not matched to a gene: 9. Germline V CDR1 and CDR2: KGHDR, SFDVKD. Written as DNA, the CDR3 is TGTGCCACCAGTGATTTTTGGGCGGGAGACGAGTACAATGAGCAGTTCTTC. Residues: CATSDFWAGDEYNEQFF.

A few counts support this clonotype. The gene calls are TRBV29-1 and TRBJ2-3; 10 bases are shared with TRBD1. The germline V gene has CDR1 SQVTM and CDR2 ANQGSEA. This CDR3 has 15 residues. The trim removed 1 base at V and 7 bases at J, leaving 8 bases unmatched. The CDR3 sequence: CSVEGRDRGEYTQYF. CDR3 in DNA: TGCAGCGTTGAAGGGCGGGACAGGGGAGAGTATACGCAGTATTTT.

As to this clonotype: A much bigger clone sits one base away, suggesting this may be a read error. This rearrangement joins TRBV3-1 to TRBJ2-2; D ambiguous. This CDR3 region has 15 residues. The V end was cut by 4 bases, the J end by 5 bases, with 14 bases between. CDR1 LGHDT and CDR2 YNNKEL come from the germline V gene (reference sequence). CDR3 bases: TGTGCCAGCAGCCGCAGGACCCCACCAACCGGGGAGCTGTTTTTT. It specifies CASSRRTPPTGELFF.

This clonotype appeared many times. J is TRBJ2-3 and V is TRBV5-1; 9 bases are shared with TRBD2. This CDR3 is 19 amino acids long. J was trimmed by 3 bases and V by 1 base; bases with no gene match: 15. The germline V gene encodes CDR1 SGHRS and CDR2 YFSETQ. The CDR3 reads CASSLKAGGISSWTDTQYF. The DNA for the CDR3 is TGCGCCAGCAGCTTGAAAGCGGGAGGTATCTCTTCGTGGACAGATACGCAGTATTTT.

The chain joins TRBV5-8 to TRBJ1-2, with a weak D call TRBD1 (6 bases). Germline V CDR1 and CDR2: SGHTS, YDEGEE. Deletions cut 2 bases from V and 4 bases from J, with 12 bases between. The CDR3 is 14 amino acids. CDR3 sequence (DNA): TGTGCCAGCAGCTTCGAGGGGGAGATCTATGGCTACACCTTC. Residues: CASSFEGEIYGYTF.

In its sample, this clonotype was seen many times. The chain employs TRBV2 and TRBJ2-4, with 8 positions matching TRBD1. Germline V gene sequence: CDR1 SNHLY, CDR2 FYNNEI. V gave up 7 bases and J gave up 9 bases; unmatched junction bases: 26. The CDR3 is 19 amino acids. The CDR3 nucleotides are TGTGCCAGCAAAGTTGGACGGTCAACTCCCAGGGGGCGAAGGGGCATTCAGTACTTC. It codes for CASKVGRSTPRGRRGIQYF.

This clonotype was observed at least ten times. This chain links TRBV12-3 or TRBV12-4 with TRBJ2-7; D possibly corresponds to TRBD2 (5 bases). The CDR3 runs 13 residues. Deletions cut 5 bases from V and 2 bases from J, with 10 bases between. The CDR3 spells CASSPRGTYEQYF. The CDR3 DNA reads as TGTGCCAGCAGTCCCCGGGGTACCTACGAGCAGTACTTC.

This chain connects TRBV20-1 to TRBJ2-2; D call uncertain. The germline gives CDR1 DFQATT, CDR2 SNEGSKA (reference sequence). CDR3 length: 14 amino acids. The V gene lost 3 bases and the J gene lost 2 bases, with 10 bases spanning the gap. As DNA, the CDR3 is TGCAGTGCTAGGGAGAAGCTCAACACCGGGGAGCTGTTTTTT. Its translation: CSAREKLNTGELFF.

The V gene is TRBV16, the J gene TRBJ1-2; no firm D call. The CDR3 extends over 14 amino acids. In germline, CDR1 is KGHSY, CDR2 FQNENV. Trimming removed 0 bases from V and 8 bases from J, with 13 bases in between. The CDR3 protein is CASSQSGERGGYTF. The CDR3 region has the DNA TGTGCCAGCAGCCAATCTGGGGAGAGAGGCGGCTACACCTTC.